This T cell receptor (beta chain) originates from a study of beta chain features in type 1 diabetes. This clone appeared a few times. Every bit of the isolated RNA underwent reverse transcription, so sequencing read expressed TCRB transcripts. Measured with immunoSEQ multiplex PCR; TCRdb has only the in-frame clones, and not every one. The sample contains approximately 120,000 clones, under 40% of which appear only once. Using CD45RO/CCR7/CD25/CD127/CD95/CD27, CD4+ naive, central memory, regulatory and stem cell-like memory cells were sorted. Germline CDR1 is SGDLS and CDR2 is YYNGEE. This CDR3 comprises 16 residues. Trimming removed 4 bases from V and 0 bases from J, with 14 bases in between.

Sequenced material: stem cell memory CD4+ T cells from blood. The clonotype comes from a woman in her late teens or twenties in good health. V and J are TRBV9 and TRBJ2-1; D is perhaps TRBD2 (6 bases). The CDR3 spells CASSPRGTYSYNEQFF. The CDR3 nucleotides read TGTGCCAGCAGCCCCCGCGGGACCTACTCCTACAATGAGCAGTTCTTC.